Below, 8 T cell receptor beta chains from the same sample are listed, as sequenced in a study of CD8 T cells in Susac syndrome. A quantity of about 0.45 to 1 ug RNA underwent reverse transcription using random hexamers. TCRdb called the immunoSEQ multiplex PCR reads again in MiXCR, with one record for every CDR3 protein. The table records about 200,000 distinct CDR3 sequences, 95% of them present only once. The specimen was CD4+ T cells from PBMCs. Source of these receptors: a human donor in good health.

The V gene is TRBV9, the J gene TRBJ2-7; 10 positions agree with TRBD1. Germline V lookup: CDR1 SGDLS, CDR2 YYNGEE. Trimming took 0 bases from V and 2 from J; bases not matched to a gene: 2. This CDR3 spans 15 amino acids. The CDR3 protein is CASSVAGTGAYEQYF. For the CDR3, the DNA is TGTGCCAGCAGCGTAGCGGGGACAGGGGCCTACGAGCAGTACTTC.

CDR3: CASSNRGSWTEAFF. In DNA form, the CDR3 reads TGTGCCAGCAGTAACAGGGGAAGTTGGACTGAAGCTTTCTTT. The chain recombines TRBV5-4 with TRBJ1-1, with TRBD1 identical over 7 bases. The CDR3 is 14 residues long. V trimming: 5 bases; J trimming: 5 bases; junction bases outside the gene matches: 9. Germline CDR1 SGHNT, CDR2 YYREEE (reference sequence).

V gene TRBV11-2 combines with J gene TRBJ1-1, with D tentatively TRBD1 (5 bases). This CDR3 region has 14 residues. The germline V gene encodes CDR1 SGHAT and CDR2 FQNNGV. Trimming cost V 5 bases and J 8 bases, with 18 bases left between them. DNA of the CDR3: TGTGCCAGCAGCATTCAAGCCGGGACCACAGAAGCTTTCTTT. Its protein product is CASSIQAGTTEAFF.

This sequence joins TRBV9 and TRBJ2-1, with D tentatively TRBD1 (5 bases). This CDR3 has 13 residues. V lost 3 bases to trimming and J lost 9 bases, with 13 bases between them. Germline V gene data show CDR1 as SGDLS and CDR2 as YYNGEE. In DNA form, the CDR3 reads TGTGCCAGCAGCGAGGCAGGGCGAATTGAGCAGTTCTTC. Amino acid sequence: CASSEAGRIEQFF. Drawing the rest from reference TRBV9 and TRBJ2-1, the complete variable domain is DSGVTQTPKHLITATGQRVTLRCSPRSGDLSVYWYQQSLDQGLQFLIQYYNGEERAKGNILERFSAQQFPDLHSELNLSSLELGDSALYFCASSEAGRIEQFFGPGTRLTVL.

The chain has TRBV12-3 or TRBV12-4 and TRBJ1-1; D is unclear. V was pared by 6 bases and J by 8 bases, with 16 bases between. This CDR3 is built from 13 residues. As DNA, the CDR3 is TGTGCCAGCAGCACCCCTATGGGCTCCGAAGCTTTCTTT. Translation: CASSTPMGSEAFF.

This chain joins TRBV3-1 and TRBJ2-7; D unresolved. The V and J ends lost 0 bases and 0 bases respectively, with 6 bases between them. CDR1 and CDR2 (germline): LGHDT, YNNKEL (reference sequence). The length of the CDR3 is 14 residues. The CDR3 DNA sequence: TGTGCCAGCAGCCAAGATCCGCGCTCCTACGAGCAGTACGTC. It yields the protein CASSQDPRSYEQYV.

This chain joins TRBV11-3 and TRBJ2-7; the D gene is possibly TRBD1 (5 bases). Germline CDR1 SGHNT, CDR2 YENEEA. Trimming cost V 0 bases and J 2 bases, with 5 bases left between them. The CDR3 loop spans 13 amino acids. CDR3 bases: TGTGCCAGCAGCTTAGACAGGGCCTACGAGCAGTACTTC. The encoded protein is CASSLDRAYEQYF.

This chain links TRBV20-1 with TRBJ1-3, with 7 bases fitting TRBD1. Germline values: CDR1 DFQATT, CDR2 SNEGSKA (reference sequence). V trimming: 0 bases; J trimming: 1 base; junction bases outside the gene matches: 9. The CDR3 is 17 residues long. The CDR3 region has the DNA TGCAGTGCTAGAGATGGAAGGGGGCTCATTTCTGGAAACACCATATATTTT. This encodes CSARDGRGLISGNTIYF.